The 5 T cell receptor beta chains in this list originate from one sample, sequenced in a study of T cell responses to AZD1222 COVID-19 vaccine (dated by TCRdb to 2020 to 2022). In light of the paper, this sample's time point label describes: about 28 days (+/-7) after the second vaccine dose. Library preparation was by the immunoSEQ multiplex PCR assay. In its TCRdb copy, this immuneACCESS table keeps in-frame sequences only and misses some clones. Where compared with another copy, unresolved V genes explain less than half of these, and the others have no known cause. The sample table records 110,000 to 150,000 clones; about nine tenths of these occur just once. The ten most abundant clones make up roughly 3% of the sample. Sequenced here: peripheral blood, sampled 28 days after the second AZD1222 dose. Receptors originate from an adult who received the AZD1222 COVID-19 vaccine.

This chain connects TRBV7-8 to TRBJ1-5; 8 bases are a match to TRBD1. Germline trimming cut 5 bases from V and 4 bases from J; bases unmatched to any gene: 7. The CDR3 covers 15 residues. From germline, CDR1 is SGHVS and CDR2 FQNEAQ. CDR3 nucleotide sequence: TGTGCCAGCAGCGCCGGGACAGGAAATAATCAGCCCCAGCATTTT. Translated, it gives CASSAGTGNNQPQHF.

This chain joins TRBV5-1 and TRBJ1-2, with 7 bases identical to TRBD1. Losses at the gene ends were 4 bases for V and 2 bases for J; bases not matched to a gene: 11. The CDR3 is made up of 16 amino acids. Germline-derived CDR1 and CDR2 are SGHRS and YFSETQ. The CDR3 loop is CASSLTADRANYGYTF. CDR3 bases: TGCGCCAGCAGCCTAACCGCAGACAGGGCAAACTATGGCTACACCTTC.

The chain couples TRBV7-2 to TRBJ2-2; no clear D gene. The CDR3 length is 15 residues. Germline values: CDR1 SGHTA, CDR2 FQGNSA. V was pared by 4 bases and J by 5 bases, with 14 bases between. In DNA form, the CDR3 reads TGTGCCAGCAGCTCGCACCGGCCCGGGACCGGGGAGCTGTTTTTT. Translating it yields CASSSHRPGTGELFF.

This chain's CDR3 is CATSRGQNTEAFF. The CDR3 nucleotides are TGTGCCACCAGCAGAGGACAGAACACTGAAGCTTTCTTT. The chain combines TRBV15 with TRBJ1-1, with D unresolved. Trimming pared 1 base from V and 1 base from J, leaving 4 bases between. The germline gives CDR1 LNHNV, CDR2 YYDKDF (reference sequence). This CDR3 comprises 13 residues. Looking up the rest from reference TRBV15 and TRBJ1-1 gives the full variable domain: DAMVIQNPRYQVTQFGKPVTLSCSQTLNHNVMYWYQQKSSQAPKLLFHYYDKDFNNEADTPDNFQSRRPNTSFCFLDIRSPGLGDTAMYLCATSRGQNTEAFFGQGTRLTVV.

The chain uses TRBV6-5 and TRBJ2-7, with D perhaps TRBD2 (5 bases). This CDR3 is built from 14 residues. Trimming removed 3 bases from V and 0 bases from J, with 9 bases in between. CDR1 MNHEY and CDR2 SVGAGI come from the germline V gene. The CDR3 DNA sequence: TGTGCCAGCAGTTATGAGCGGAGCTCCTACGAGCAGTACTTC. Protein sequence: CASSYERSSYEQYF.